This T cell receptor (beta chain) appears in the sequencing data of a study of T cell repertoires in cytomegalovirus infection. Study overall: Signatures in public TCR beta sequences pointed to both CMV infection and matching HLA type. General study findings and limits: Clonotype analysis showed dominance of the ex vivo response by HLA-C-restricted CMV-specific TCR beta clonotypes. Individuals carrying CMV plus the relevant HLA were identified by cumulative frequency of public TCR beta families.

TCRdb fed the reads into MiXCR, producing one record per CDR3 protein. The repertoire has approximately 130,000 distinct CDR3 sequences, roughly a quarter of them found once; the top ten carry 34%. Comment on this clonotype: What it binds is unknown.

The V and J ends lost 5 bases and 8 bases, in that order; junction bases with no gene match: 5. Germline CDR1 and CDR2: SEHNR and FQNEAQ (reference sequence). The CDR3 sequence is 14 residues long. The V and J genes are TRBV7-9 and TRBJ1-4; 10 bases line up with TRBD1. The sequencing input was PBMCs, sequenced either directly or after in vitro stimulation (not recorded which). The TCR was taken from a human donor in good health (CMV status not recorded). Some clones in this sample may be carry-over from other donors' samples. CDR3 residues: CASSHGTGDEKLFF. Written as DNA, the CDR3 is TGTGCCAGCAGCCACGGGACAGGGGACGAAAAACTGTTTTTT.